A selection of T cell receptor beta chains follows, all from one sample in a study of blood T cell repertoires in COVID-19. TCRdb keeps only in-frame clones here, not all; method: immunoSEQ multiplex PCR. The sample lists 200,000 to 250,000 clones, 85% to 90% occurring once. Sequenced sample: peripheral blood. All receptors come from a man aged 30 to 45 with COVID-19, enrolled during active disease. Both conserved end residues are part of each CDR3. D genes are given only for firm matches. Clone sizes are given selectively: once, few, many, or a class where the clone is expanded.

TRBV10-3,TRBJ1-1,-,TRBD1,CAISDRGTGAIEAFF,TGTGCCATCAGTGACAGGGGGACAGGGGCTATTGAAGCTTTCTTT
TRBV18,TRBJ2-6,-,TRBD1,CASSRGQVFSGANVLTF,TGTGCCAGCTCAAGGGGACAGGTTTTCTCTGGGGCCAACGTCCTGACTTTC
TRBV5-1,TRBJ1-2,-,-,CASSLSGGAYGYTF,TGCGCCAGCAGCCTATCCGGGGGGGCCTATGGCTACACCTTC
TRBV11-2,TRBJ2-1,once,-,CASSPRPSSGVNEQFF,TGTGCCAGCAGCCCCAGACCTAGCTCCGGGGTGAATGAGCAGTTCTTC
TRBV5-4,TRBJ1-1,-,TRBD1,CASSSTQGRGTVEAFF,TGTGCCAGCAGCTCGACACAGGGGCGGGGCACGGTCGAAGCTTTCTTT
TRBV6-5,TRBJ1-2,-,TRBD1,CASSYSQTGGYGYTF,TGTGCCAGCAGTTACTCCCAGACAGGGGGCTATGGCTACACCTTC
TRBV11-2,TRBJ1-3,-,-,CASSSDTGNTIYF,TGTGCCAGCAGCTCCGACACTGGAAACACCATATATTTT
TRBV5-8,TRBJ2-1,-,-,CASSKIGGPPYNEQFF,TGTGCCAGCAGCAAAATCGGAGGGCCCCCCTACAATGAGCAGTTCTTC
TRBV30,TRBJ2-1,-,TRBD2,CAWTDGRASEQFF,TGTGCCTGGACCGACGGGAGGGCCTCAGAGCAGTTCTTC
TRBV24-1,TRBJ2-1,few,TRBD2,CATTAAGANNEQFF,TGTGCCACCACCGCAGCGGGGGCGAACAATGAGCAGTTCTTC
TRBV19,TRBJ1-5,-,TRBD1,CASSMNRDRDYPNQPQHF,TGTGCCAGTAGTATGAACCGAGACAGGGATTACCCCAATCAGCCCCAGCATTTT
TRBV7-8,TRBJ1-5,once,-,CASSLAPSMGNQPQHF,TGTGCCAGCAGCTTAGCGCCCTCTATGGGCAATCAGCCCCAGCATTTT
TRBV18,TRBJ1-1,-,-,CASSPGQNTEAFF,TGTGCCAGCTCACCGGGACAGAACACTGAAGCTTTCTTT
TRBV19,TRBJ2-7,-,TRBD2,CASSPGTSGGRSSYEQYF,TGTGCCAGTAGTCCCGGGACTAGCGGGGGAAGGAGCTCCTACGAGCAGTACTTC
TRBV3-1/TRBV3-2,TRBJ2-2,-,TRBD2,CASSQPPLPGLAGGPRVGELFF,TGTGCCAGCAGCCAACCTCCGCTACCGGGACTAGCGGGAGGGCCTAGGGTCGGGGAGCTGTTTTTT
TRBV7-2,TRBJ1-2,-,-,CASSLQGGYGYTF,TGTGCCAGCAGCTTGCAGGGTGGCTATGGCTACACCTTC
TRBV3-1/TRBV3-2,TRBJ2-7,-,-,CASSQEVGVSYEQYF,TGTGCCAGCAGCCAAGAGGTGGGAGTCAGTTACGAGCAGTACTTC
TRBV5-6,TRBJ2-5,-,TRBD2,CASSPRGQGRTSGDYF,TGTGCCAGCAGCCCCCGAGGGCAGGGAAGGACTAGTGGCGATTACTTC
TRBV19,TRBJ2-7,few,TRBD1,CASRPGQGAYEQYF,TGTGCCAGTAGACCGGGACAGGGGGCCTACGAGCAGTACTTC
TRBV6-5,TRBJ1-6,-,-,CASSRGGGEGSPLHF,TGTGCCAGCAGTCGGGGAGGGGGAGAAGGATCACCCCTCCACTTT
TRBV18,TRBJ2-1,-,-,CASSPKLTGKTSYNEQFF,TGTGCCAGCTCACCCAAACTGACAGGTAAAACCTCCTACAATGAGCAGTTCTTC
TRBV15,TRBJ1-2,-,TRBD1,CATSRGLDRGNYGYTF,TGTGCCACCAGCAGAGGATTGGACAGGGGGAACTATGGCTACACCTTC
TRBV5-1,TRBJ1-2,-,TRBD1,CASSQQGTWSYGYTF,TGCGCCAGCAGCCAACAGGGGACCTGGAGCTATGGCTACACCTTC
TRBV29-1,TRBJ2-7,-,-,CSVEEGGNSYEQYF,TGCAGCGTTGAGGAGGGAGGCAACTCCTACGAGCAGTACTTC
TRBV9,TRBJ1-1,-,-,CASSAGQKNTEAFF,TGTGCCAGCAGCGCCGGACAGAAGAACACTGAAGCTTTCTTT
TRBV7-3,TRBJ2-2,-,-,CASSMTAGAGTGELFF,TGTGCCAGCAGCATGACTGCGGGGGCGGGCACCGGGGAGCTGTTTTTT
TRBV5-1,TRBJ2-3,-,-,CASSPIRDTFTDTQYF,TGCGCCAGCAGCCCGATCCGGGACACATTCACAGATACGCAGTATTTT
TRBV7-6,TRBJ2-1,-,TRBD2,CASSLVGEGLGEQFF,TGTGCCAGCAGCTTAGTGGGGGAGGGGTTGGGTGAGCAGTTCTTC
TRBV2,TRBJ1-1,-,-,CASSERSMNTEAFF,TGTGCCAGCAGTGAGCGTAGCATGAACACTGAAGCTTTCTTT
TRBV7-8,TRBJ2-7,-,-,CASSPGSYEQYF,TGTGCCAGCAGCCCCGGCTCCTACGAGCAGTACTTC
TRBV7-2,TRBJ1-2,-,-,CASSSLITTGTYGYTF,TGTGCCAGCAGCTCCCTAATCACCACAGGAACCTATGGCTACACCTTC
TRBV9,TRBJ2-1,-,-,CASSPQGNEQFF,TGTGCCAGCAGCCCACAGGGAAATGAGCAGTTCTTC
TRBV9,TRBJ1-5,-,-,CASSPRSGSNQPQHF,TGTGCCAGCAGCCCCCGGTCGGGAAGCAATCAGCCCCAGCATTTT
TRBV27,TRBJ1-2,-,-,CASSLNLEGLIYGYTF,TGTGCCAGCAGTTTAAATCTGGAGGGCCTGATCTATGGCTACACCTTC
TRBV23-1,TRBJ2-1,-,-,CASSQRSWSVNQLNEQFF,TGCGCCAGCAGTCAACGCTCCTGGAGCGTGAATCAGTTGAATGAGCAGTTCTTC
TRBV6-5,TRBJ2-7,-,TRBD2,CASSMTSGGTYEQYF,TGTGCCAGCAGCATGACTAGCGGGGGTACCTACGAGCAGTACTTC
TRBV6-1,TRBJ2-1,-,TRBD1,CASSVSGTGDYNEQFF,TGTGCCAGCAGTGTGTCCGGGACAGGGGATTACAATGAGCAGTTCTTC
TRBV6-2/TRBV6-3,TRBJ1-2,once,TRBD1,CASSYHRGLGDGYTF,TGTGCCAGCAGTTACCACAGGGGGCTAGGAGATGGCTACACCTTC
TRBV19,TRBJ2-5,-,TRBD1,CASSIWTGGVGETQYF,TGTGCCAGTAGTATTTGGACAGGGGGAGTTGGAGAGACCCAGTACTTC
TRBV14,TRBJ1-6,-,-,CASSEFRPSGGSPLHF,TGTGCCAGCAGTGAATTCCGTCCCTCGGGAGGCTCACCCCTCCACTTT
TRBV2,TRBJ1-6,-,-,CASSEQGIGMGSPLHF,TGTGCCAGCAGTGAACAGGGTATTGGTATGGGTTCACCCCTCCACTTT
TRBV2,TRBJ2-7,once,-,CASAGLGGEQYF,TGTGCCAGTGCAGGTTTAGGGGGCGAGCAGTACTTC
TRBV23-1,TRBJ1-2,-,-,CASTLQMGYTF,TGCGCCAGCACCCTACAGATGGGCTACACCTTC
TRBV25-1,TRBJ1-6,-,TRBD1,CASSDGQGHSPLHF,TGTGCCAGCAGCGATGGACAGGGACATTCACCCCTCCACTTT
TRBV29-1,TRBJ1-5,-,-,CSVAGGRWEEPQHF,TGCAGCGTTGCGGGGGGGCGCTGGGAAGAGCCCCAGCATTTT
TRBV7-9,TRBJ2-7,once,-,CASSLGYRVYEQYF,TGTGCCAGCAGCTTAGGGTACAGGGTCTACGAGCAGTACTTC
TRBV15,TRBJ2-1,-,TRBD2,CATSRDYTSGYNEQFF,TGTGCCACCAGCAGAGATTATACTAGCGGCTACAATGAGCAGTTCTTC
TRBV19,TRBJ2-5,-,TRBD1,CASSIGQGVWETQYF,TGTGCCAGTAGTATAGGCCAGGGGGTATGGGAGACCCAGTACTTC
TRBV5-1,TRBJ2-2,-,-,CASSPTSIPNTGELFF,TGCGCCAGCAGCCCGACTTCAATCCCCAACACCGGGGAGCTGTTTTTT
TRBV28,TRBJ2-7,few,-,CASTLGRGSYSSYEQYF,TGTGCCAGCACCTTGGGCAGAGGGTCCTATAGCTCCTACGAGCAGTACTTC